A single sample gave rise to the 28 T cell receptor beta chains below, sequenced in a study of T cells in Graves' hyperthyroidism and ophthalmopathy. It was RNA transcripts that yielded the amplified TCR beta CDR3 regions. TCR CDR3 underwent first-round RT-PCR with the HTBI primer set. TCRdb reprocessed the multiplex PCR reads with MiXCR, giving one entry per CDR3 protein. The table has a few hundred thousand distinct CDR3 sequences, roughly 13% seen once; the top ten hold around 20%. The sample taken for sequencing was blood. All receptors derive from a man aged 30 to 39 with Graves' hyperthyroidism that later progressed to Graves' ophthalmopathy.

V usage is TRBV3-1 and J usage is TRBJ2-5, with 9 positions matching TRBD2. In germline, CDR1 is LGHDT, CDR2 YNNKEL (reference sequence). The CDR3 length is 18 residues. Trimming cost V 1 base and J 2 bases; bases outside gene matches: 11. The CDR3 nucleotides read TGTGCCAGCAGCCAAGGACTAGCGGAGGATGTGTTTCAAGAGACCCAGTACTTC. Amino acids: CASSQGLAEDVFQETQYF.

A remark on this clonotype: At one boundary the junction diverges from the germline segment, which might be a read error. The chain carries TRBV20-1 and TRBJ1-2, with a possible D match to TRBD1 (6 bases). The length of the CDR3 is 12 residues. Germline V gene sequence: CDR1 DFQATT, CDR2 SNEGSKA (reference sequence). The CDR3 here is CSARGRGYGYTF. CDR3 DNA: TGCAGTGCCAGAGGGAGGGGGTATGGCTACACCTTC.

There are a few counts of this clonotype. The chain uses TRBV28 and TRBJ2-7, with D perhaps TRBD2 (6 bases). Looked up from germline, CDR1 is MDHEN and CDR2 is SYDVKM. V dropped 7 bases and J dropped 1 base, with 14 bases sitting between them. The CDR3 has 14 amino acids. CDR3 region: CASTRTRDSYEQYF. CDR3 nucleotide sequence: TGTGCCAGCACCAGGACGCGGGATTCCTACGAGCAGTACTTC. The full variable domain, completed using reference TRBV28 and TRBJ2-7, is DVKVTQSSRYLVKRTGEKVFLECVQDMDHENMFWYRQDPGLGLRLIYFSYDVKMKEKGDIPEGYSVSREKKERFSLILESASTNQTSMYLCASTRTRDSYEQYFGPGTRLTVT.

Worth noting for this clonotype: A much more abundant neighbour one base away suggests this may be a read error. It is likely a read error, because the conserved phenylalanine at the end of the CDR3 is missing. CDR3 coding DNA: TGTGCCAGCAGCTTGAATAATTCACCCCTCCACCTT. Amino acid sequence: CASSLNNSPLHL. The V and J genes are TRBV9 and TRBJ1-6; D is undetermined. Per the germline V gene, CDR1 is SGDLS and CDR2 is YYNGEE. Trimming removed 4 bases from V and 5 bases from J, with 4 bases in between. The CDR3 covers 12 residues.

In this sample, this clonotype turned up many times. The chain carries TRBV2 and TRBJ1-2; the D is unclear. The V and J ends lost 6 bases and 5 bases respectively, with 13 bases between them. The length of the CDR3 is 13 residues. Germline V gene lookup returns CDR1 SNHLY and CDR2 FYNNEI. The CDR3 DNA reads as TGTGCCAGCAGCCAGGACGATTTATATGGCTACACCTTC. Translated, it gives CASSQDDLYGYTF.

Ten or more counts support this clonotype. The chain uses TRBV7-9 and TRBJ1-4; D perhaps matches TRBD1 (5 bases). This CDR3 contains 15 residues. V lost 3 bases and J 3 bases, leaving 11 bases between the germline ends. Germline assignment: CDR1 SEHNR and CDR2 FQNEAQ (reference sequence). The CDR3 coding sequence is TGTGCCAGCAGCTTCAGCGGGGGGGCTAATGAAAAACTGTTTTTT. The encoded protein is CASSFSGGANEKLFF.

The sample holds many counts of this clonotype. The chain carries TRBV18 and TRBJ1-1, with 8 bases matching TRBD1. This CDR3 has 15 residues. Looked up from germline, CDR1 is KGHSH and CDR2 is LQKENI. After removal of 6 bases from V and 11 bases from J, the junction contained 17 bases not matched to a gene. CDR3 in amino acids: CASSPQGPTGGGAFF. The CDR3 DNA is TGTGCCAGCTCCCCCCAGGGTCCAACAGGGGGGGGCGCTTTCTTT. The full variable domain, rest sourced from reference TRBV18 and TRBJ1-1, is NAGVMQNPRHLVRRRGQEARLRCSPMKGHSHVYWYRQLPEEGLKFMVYLQKENIIDESGMPKERFSAEFPKEGPSILRIQQVVRGDSAAYFCASSPQGPTGGGAFFGQGTRLTVV.

This clonotype was counted a few times. The chain is built from TRBV29-1 and TRBJ1-3, with a possible D match to TRBD1 (5 bases). The ends were cut back, 6 bases at V and 2 bases at J, with 11 bases in the middle. The CDR3 is 13 amino acids. Germline V gene data show CDR1 as SQVTM and CDR2 as ANQGSEA. CDR3 residues: CSVVIGAGNTIYF. The CDR3 region has the DNA TGCAGCGTCGTCATAGGGGCTGGAAACACCATATATTTT.

For this clonotype: The junction differs from germline at one of its ends, possibly a read error. This chain connects TRBV12-3 or TRBV12-4 to TRBJ2-7; no reliable D call. CDR3 size: 11 residues. The CDR3 DNA reads as TGTGCCAACAGTTTAAACTACGAGCAGTACTTC. Its translation is CANSLNYEQYF.

The chain is built from TRBV5-1 and TRBJ2-2; 8 bases are a match to TRBD1. The CDR3 spans 19 residues. With 0 bases clipped from V and 4 bases from J, the junction kept 14 bases outside the gene matches. Germline V gene sequence: CDR1 SGHRS, CDR2 YFSETQ. CDR3 nucleotide sequence: TGCGCCAGCAGCTTGGATCCCCTTCGACAGGGGCGACCCACCGGGGAGCTGTTTTTT. Translation: CASSLDPLRQGRPTGELFF. Together with reference TRBV5-1 and TRBJ2-2, the CDR3 gives the full variable domain: KAGVTQTPRYLIKTRGQQVTLSCSPISGHRSVSWYQQTPGQGLQFLFEYFSETQRNKGNFPGRFSGRQFSNSRSEMNVSTLELGDSALYLCASSLDPLRQGRPTGELFFGEGSRLTVL.

The table lists this clonotype with many counts. This chain uses TRBV13 with TRBJ1-2, with a tentative D call TRBD1 (6 bases). Germline values: CDR1 PRHDT, CDR2 FYEKMQ (reference sequence). Trimming took 5 bases from V and 4 from J, leaving 14 bases between them. The CDR3 length is 14 residues. The DNA for the CDR3 is TGTGCCAGCAGCCCATCGACAGGTAGCTATGGCTACACCTTC. Its translation: CASSPSTGSYGYTF.

This clonotype was recorded at least ten times. V is TRBV3-1 and J is TRBJ2-1, with D perhaps TRBD1 or TRBD2 (5 bases each). V was pared by 0 bases and J by 1 base, with 10 bases between. CDR1 LGHDT and CDR2 YNNKEL come from the germline V gene (reference sequence). The CDR3 covers 16 residues. Here the CDR3 reads CASSQEGTASYNEQFF. CDR3 nucleotide sequence: TGTGCCAGCAGCCAAGAAGGGACGGCTTCCTACAATGAGCAGTTCTTC.

This clonotype showed up just a few times. The chain combines TRBV30 with TRBJ1-6; no definite D call. This CDR3 comprises 11 residues. Germline V gene sequence: CDR1 GTSNPN, CDR2 SVGIG (reference sequence). Trimming removed 3 bases at V and 14 bases at J, with 11 bases between. In DNA, the CDR3 is TGTGCCTGGAGCACGATCGGGACCCTCCACTTT. Protein sequence: CAWSTIGTLHF.

The sample holds many counts of this clonotype. The rearrangement joins TRBV6-2 or TRBV6-3 to TRBJ1-1, with 8 bases lining up with TRBD1. The V and J ends lost 2 bases and 1 base, in that order; junction bases with no gene match: 6. Germline-derived CDR1 and CDR2 are MNHEY and SVGEGT. There are 16 residues in the CDR3. DNA for the CDR3: TGTGCCAGCAGTTACCATCAGGGGGCGCGGAACACTGAAGCTTTCTTT. It translates to CASSYHQGARNTEAFF.

This clonotype has at least ten counts. The rearrangement links TRBV5-1 to TRBJ1-1; TRBD1 aligns across 7 bases. With V trimmed by 5 bases and J by 10 bases, 8 bases remained unmatched. Germline CDR1 SGHRS, CDR2 YFSETQ. This CDR3 has 12 residues. CDR3 coding DNA: TGCGCCAGCAGATACGACAGGGTGGGAGCTTTCTTT. Its translation is CASRYDRVGAFF.

About this clonotype: A read error may explain this, as a much larger clone is one base away. This chain joins TRBV7-9 and TRBJ1-2, with D unresolved. V lost 8 bases, J lost 7 bases, and 14 bases lay in between. Looked up from germline, CDR1 is SEHNR and CDR2 is FQNEAQ (reference sequence). This CDR3 has 12 residues. The CDR3 spells CASGSRGGGYTF. As DNA, the CDR3 is TGTGCCAGCGGCTCACGAGGCGGTGGCTACACCTTC.

The chain combines TRBV2 with TRBJ2-2; 11 bases are shared with TRBD2. This CDR3 is built from 14 residues. The germline V gene has CDR1 SNHLY and CDR2 FYNNEI. Losses at the gene ends were 4 bases for V and 6 bases for J; bases not matched to a gene: 1. In DNA form, the CDR3 reads TGTGCCAGCAGTGTGGGACTAGCGGCCGGGGAGCTGTTTTTT. Its protein product is CASSVGLAAGELFF.

In this sample, this clonotype turned up a few times. The chain employs TRBV10-3 and TRBJ1-1; 8 bases align to TRBD1. CDR1 is ENHRY and CDR2 is SYGVKD in the germline V gene. The CDR3 consists of 14 residues. Trimming cost V 6 bases and J 5 bases; bases outside gene matches: 8. The CDR3: CAIRGIRGQTEAFF. CDR3 in DNA: TGTGCCATCAGGGGAATCAGGGGGCAGACTGAAGCTTTCTTT.

This clonotype was counted at least ten times. The chain links TRBV6-5 to TRBJ1-2; 11 bases agree with TRBD1. The CDR3 totals 15 residues. J lost 8 bases, V lost 0 bases, and 5 bases had no gene match. CDR1 is MNHEY and CDR2 is SVGAGI in the germline V gene. The CDR3 sequence: CASSYSRTGGGGYTF. The CDR3 nucleotides read TGTGCCAGCAGTTACTCCCGGACAGGGGGCGGCGGCTACACCTTC.

With respect to this clonotype: The CDR3 does not close with the conserved phenylalanine or tryptophan, likely indicating a read error. The V gene is TRBV5-1, the J gene TRBJ1-5; no clear D gene. The CDR3 spans 13 residues. Trimming removed 0 bases from V and 5 bases from J, with 6 bases in between. Germline CDR1 SGHRS, CDR2 YFSETQ. CDR3 amino acids: CASSLEADQPQHL. The CDR3 DNA reads TGCGCCAGCAGCTTGGAGGCCGATCAGCCCCAGCATCTT.

In its sample, this clonotype was seen many times. V usage is TRBV30 and J usage is TRBJ2-7; 7 bases map to TRBD1. This CDR3 is built from 13 residues. Germline V CDR1 and CDR2: GTSNPN, SVGIG (reference sequence). Losses at the gene ends were 4 bases for V and 2 bases for J; bases not matched to a gene: 5. The CDR3, as DNA: TGTGCCTGGACCGGGGACAGTCCCTACGAGCAGTACTTC. Its protein product is CAWTGDSPYEQYF.

The gene calls are TRBV12-3 or TRBV12-4 and TRBJ1-3; D perhaps matches TRBD1 (5 bases). This CDR3 region has 15 residues. Trimming pared 1 base from V and 12 bases from J, leaving 19 bases between. The CDR3 reads CASSLVMPPGRGIYF. The CDR3 DNA sequence: TGTGCCAGCAGTTTAGTAATGCCCCCGGGACGGGGCATATATTTT.

This clonotype was detected only a few times. The chain couples TRBV30 to TRBJ1-4; 11 bases are a match to TRBD1. After removal of 2 bases from V and 8 bases from J, the junction contained 4 bases not matched to a gene. Looked up from germline, CDR1 is GTSNPN and CDR2 is SVGIG (reference sequence). This CDR3 is 14 amino acids long. The CDR3 is CAWSRRTGGEKLFF. CDR3 nucleotides: TGTGCCTGGAGTCGGCGGACAGGGGGCGAAAAACTGTTTTTT.

This clonotype occurred many times. This chain links TRBV12-3 or TRBV12-4 with TRBJ1-5; D call uncertain. The CDR3 has 14 residues. V lost 1 base and J 6 bases, leaving 10 bases between the germline ends. CDR3 in amino acids: CASSLEGVVQPQHF. The CDR3 bases are TGTGCCAGCAGTTTAGAGGGAGTAGTTCAGCCCCAGCATTTT.

This clonotype appeared many times. The chain recombines TRBV5-5 with TRBJ1-2, with TRBD1 identical over 12 bases. The V segment lost 0 bases and the J segment 7 bases; nucleotides outside the gene matches: 7. Germline assignment: CDR1 SGHKS and CDR2 YYEKEE (reference sequence). This CDR3 spans 16 amino acids. The CDR3 DNA reads as TGTGCCAGCAGCTTGGTGGGACAGGGGGCGCAAGGTGGCTACACCTTC. Encoded protein: CASSLVGQGAQGGYTF.

This clonotype was seen more than once but under ten times. The chain uses TRBV13 and TRBJ2-7, with a tentative D call TRBD2 (5 bases). The germline gives CDR1 PRHDT, CDR2 FYEKMQ (reference sequence). The V end lost 6 bases, the J end lost 3 bases, and 12 bases lay between the germline ends. This CDR3 contains 13 residues. CDR3 bases: TGTGCCAGCAGAGCCGGGATGAACTACGAGCAGTACTTC. Amino acids: CASRAGMNYEQYF. Based on the CDR3 plus reference TRBV13 and TRBJ2-7, the full variable domain is AAGVIQSPRHLIKEKRETATLKCYPIPRHDTVYWYQQGPGQDPQFLISFYEKMQSDKGSIPDRFSAQQFSDYHSELNMSSLELGDSALYFCASRAGMNYEQYFGPGTRLTVT.

V usage is TRBV11-3 and J usage is TRBJ2-2; maybe TRBD2 (5 bases). This CDR3 comprises 14 residues. The ends were cut back, 3 bases at V and 7 bases at J, with 12 bases in the middle. The V gene's germline CDR1 is SGHNT and CDR2 YENEEA. The chain's CDR3 is CASSFRAGVGELFF. For the CDR3, the DNA is TGTGCCAGCAGCTTTAGGGCCGGGGTCGGGGAGCTGTTTTTT.

V gene TRBV9 combines with J gene TRBJ2-2; perhaps D is TRBD1 or TRBD2 (5 bases each). V shed 3 bases and J shed 3 bases, with 15 bases lying between them. The CDR3 length is 16 residues. The germline V gene encodes CDR1 SGDLS and CDR2 YYNGEE. This CDR3 is CASSATVRGYTGELFF. The CDR3 region has the DNA TGTGCCAGCAGCGCGACAGTCCGGGGATACACCGGGGAGCTGTTTTTT.